This entry lists 27 T cell receptor beta chains sequenced from one sample in a study of shared clonotypes between healthy human individuals. Profiling relied on immunoSEQ multiplex PCR, and the TCRdb table lists in-frame clones only, not all of them. The data contain about 560,000 clones, 70% to 80% of them singletons. Sequencing was done on a sample of PBMCs. The origin of the receptors is a woman aged 40 to 50 in good health. Some clones in this sample may be carry-over from other donors' samples.

About this clone itself: This sample also contains other DNA sequences that code for the same CDR3. The genes are TRBV29-1 and TRBJ1-1; D is unresolved. CDR1 SQVTM and CDR2 ANQGSEA come from the germline V gene. V was trimmed by 4 bases and J by 1 base, leaving 4 bases between them. This CDR3 spans 11 amino acids. The CDR3 spells CSVVPNTEAFF. In DNA form, the CDR3 reads TGCAGCGTTGTACCGAACACTGAAGCTTTCTTT.

The chain is built from TRBV5-1 and TRBJ2-7; unclear D gene. Trimming stripped 1 base from V and 3 bases from J, with 8 bases between. The CDR3 contains 13 residues. Germline loops: CDR1 SGHRS, CDR2 YFSETQ. The DNA for the CDR3 is TGCGCCAGCAGCTTGTACAGATTCTACGAGCAGTACTTC. Amino acids: CASSLYRFYEQYF.

This clone was picked up a small number of times. The V and J genes are TRBV6-4 and TRBJ2-3; D call uncertain. This CDR3 has 15 amino acids. V lost 1 base, J lost 0 bases, and 8 bases lay in between. CDR1 is MRHNA, CDR2 SNTAGT, per germline. The CDR3, as DNA: TGTGCCAGCAGTGACTTTTATGGAAGCACAGATACGCAGTATTTT. This codes for CASSDFYGSTDTQYF.

This clone was counted between two and nine times. The V call is TRBV27, the J call TRBJ1-1; a weak D match, TRBD1 (5 bases). CDR3 size: 13 residues. From germline, CDR1 is MNHEY and CDR2 SMNVEV (reference sequence). The V end was cut by 0 bases, the J end by 8 bases, with 10 bases between. The CDR3 DNA is TGTGCCAGCAGTTTATCAGGGGTTTCCGAAGCTTTCTTT. Protein: CASSLSGVSEAFF.

This clone showed up just a few times. The V call is TRBV7-3, the J call TRBJ2-3; D gene ambiguous. The CDR3 extends over 14 amino acids. Germline V lookup: CDR1 SGHTA, CDR2 FQGTGA. Trimming cost V 5 bases and J 2 bases, with 11 bases left between them. CDR3 nucleotides: TGTGCCAGCAGCCCCCAGAGCGCCACAGATACGCAGTATTTT. Translation gives CASSPQSATDTQYF.

The chain is built from TRBV30 and TRBJ2-3; D perhaps matches TRBD2 (5 bases). CDR1 is GTSNPN, CDR2 SVGIG, per germline (reference sequence). V shed 2 bases and J shed 9 bases, with 15 bases lying between them. This CDR3 spans 13 amino acids. The CDR3 protein is CAWSPSGLETQYF. CDR3 nucleotides: TGTGCCTGGAGTCCCAGCGGATTAGAGACGCAGTATTTT.

This CDR3 reads CASSLDRGVTGELFF. The CDR3 nucleotides are TGTGCCAGCTCACTAGACAGGGGCGTTACCGGGGAGCTGTTTTTT. The chain has TRBV18 and TRBJ2-2; 8 bases align to TRBD1. Unmatched junction bases numbered 6, after V lost 4 bases and J lost 5 bases. This CDR3 region has 15 residues. Per the germline V gene, CDR1 is KGHSH and CDR2 is LQKENI.

CDR3 loop: CASRGVGESQPQHF. In nucleotides, the CDR3 is TGTGCCAGCAGGGGCGTAGGGGAGTCTCAGCCCCAGCATTTT. This chain uses TRBV6-1 with TRBJ1-5; a weak D match, TRBD1 (5 bases). This CDR3 contains 14 residues. Trimming took 6 bases from V and 6 from J, leaving 15 bases between them. Germline CDR1 MNHNS, CDR2 SASEGT.

In nucleotides, the CDR3 is TGTGCCTGGAGTGTCTCACTAGCGGGAGTAGATGAGCAGTTCTTC. This sequence encodes CAWSVSLAGVDEQFF. The V and J genes are TRBV30 and TRBJ2-1; TRBD2 agrees at 11 bases. In germline, CDR1 is GTSNPN, CDR2 SVGIG (reference sequence). The CDR3 spans 15 residues. After removal of 0 bases from V and 8 bases from J, the junction contained 6 bases not matched to a gene.

This clone was observed once. The chain joins TRBV7-9 to TRBJ2-3, with a possible D match to TRBD2 (5 bases). The CDR3 runs to 15 residues. Trimming took 1 base from V and 0 from J, leaving 8 bases between them. CDR1 and CDR2 from the germline V gene are SEHNR and FQNEAQ (reference sequence). In nucleotides, the CDR3 is TGTGCCAGCAGCTTAGGGCGGGTTAGCACAGATACGCAGTATTTT. Translating gives CASSLGRVSTDTQYF.

The sample holds a few counts of this clone. The CDR3 DNA sequence: TGTGCCAGCAGCCTACAGGGGGCGACTGAAGCTTTCTTT. Encoded protein: CASSLQGATEAFF. The chain is built from TRBV7-2 and TRBJ1-1, with TRBD1 matching 9 bases. The CDR3 spans 13 residues. V was pared by 5 bases and J by 5 bases, with 3 bases of the junction left unmatched. The germline V gene encodes CDR1 SGHTA and CDR2 FQGNSA. Full variable domain (remainder filled in from reference TRBV7-2 and TRBJ1-1): GAGVSQSPSNKVTEKGKDVELRCDPISGHTALYWYRQSLGQGLEFLIYFQGNSAPDKSGLPSDRFSAERTGGSVSTLTIQRTQQEDSAVYLCASSLQGATEAFFGQGTRLTVV.

There are many counts of this clone. The J gene is TRBJ2-1, the V gene TRBV7-6; D call uncertain. Between the trimmed V and J ends, which lost 1 base and 5 bases, there was a span of 6 bases. CDR1 is SGHVS and CDR2 is FNYEAQ in the germline V gene. The CDR3 runs to 13 residues. The CDR3 coding sequence is TGTGCCAGCAGCTTAGTTGCAAACAATGAGCAGTTCTTC. Protein: CASSLVANNEQFF. Drawing the rest from reference TRBV7-6 and TRBJ2-1, the complete variable domain is GAGVSQSPRYKVTKRGQDVALRCDPISGHVSLYWYRQALGQGPEFLTYFNYEAQQDKSGLPNDRFSAERPEGSISTLTIQRTEQRDSAMYRCASSLVANNEQFFGPGTRLTVL.

V usage is TRBV11-2 and J usage is TRBJ2-7, with TRBD1 matching over 11 bases. Germline trimming cut 2 bases from V and 3 bases from J; bases unmatched to any gene: 3. This CDR3 spans 15 amino acids. Germline lookup yields CDR1 SGHAT and CDR2 FQNNGV. This CDR3 is CASSLRTGGYYEQYF. As DNA, the CDR3 is TGTGCCAGCAGCTTAAGGACAGGGGGCTACTACGAGCAGTACTTC. The full variable domain, in which reference TRBV11-2 and TRBJ2-7 provide the parts outside the CDR3, is EAGVAQSPRYKIIEKRQSVAFWCNPISGHATLYWYQQILGQGPKLLIQFQNNGVVDDSQLPKDRFSAERLKGVDSTLKIQPAKLEDSAVYLCASSLRTGGYYEQYFGPGTRLTVT.

The rearrangement uses TRBV2 and TRBJ2-1; 8 bases agree with TRBD2. Trimming took 4 bases from V and 0 from J; bases not matched to a gene: 2. The germline CDR1 and CDR2 sequences are SNHLY and FYNNEI. The CDR3 length is 15 residues. This CDR3 reads CASSGLAGSYNEQFF. CDR3 DNA sequence: TGTGCCAGCAGTGGTCTAGCGGGCTCCTACAATGAGCAGTTCTTC.

This clone was counted a few times. J is TRBJ2-3 and V is TRBV6-4, with D perhaps TRBD1 or TRBD2 (6 bases each). CDR3 size: 17 residues. Germline CDR1 is MRHNA and CDR2 is SNTAGT. Trimming pared 5 bases from V and 0 bases from J, leaving 18 bases between. This CDR3 is CASSPLGGTLSTDTQYF. The CDR3 region has the DNA TGTGCCAGCAGTCCCCTAGGGGGGACACTAAGCACAGATACGCAGTATTTT.

The chain combines TRBV5-6 with TRBJ2-7; maybe TRBD2 (6 bases). This CDR3 has 13 residues. Trimming pared 4 bases from V and 4 bases from J, leaving 12 bases between. CDR1 is SGHDT, CDR2 YYEEEE, per germline. CDR3 amino acids: CASSMATSYEQYF. The CDR3 DNA follows: TGTGCCAGCAGCATGGCGACTAGTTACGAGCAGTACTTC.

The V and J genes are TRBV19 and TRBJ2-7; 10 bases line up with TRBD2. The CDR3 has 14 residues. The trim removed 6 bases at V and 2 bases at J, leaving 4 bases unmatched. The germline gives CDR1 LNHDA, CDR2 SQIVND (reference sequence). CDR3 sequence: CASSHGTSAYEQYF. Here the CDR3 DNA reads TGTGCCAGTAGCCACGGGACTAGCGCCTACGAGCAGTACTTC.

Notes on this clone: A much bigger clone sits one base away, suggesting this may be a read error. This sample includes further DNA sequences coding for the same CDR3. V is TRBV30 and J is TRBJ2-1, with no clear D. CDR1 and CDR2 (germline): GTSNPN, SVGIG (reference sequence). Trimming removed 0 bases at V and 10 bases at J, with 10 bases between. The CDR3 is 12 amino acids. CDR3 sequence (DNA): TGTGCCTGGAGTGTCACCGTGGGAGAGCAGTTCTTC. Its translation: CAWSVTVGEQFF.

The table lists this clone with a few counts. The rearrangement uses TRBV10-3 and TRBJ2-7; D is possibly TRBD1 (6 bases). Germline-derived CDR1 and CDR2 are ENHRY and SYGVKD. V lost 4 bases and J lost 3, with 10 bases in between. There are 13 residues in the CDR3. The CDR3: CAISGTEGYEQYF. The CDR3 DNA is TGTGCCATCAGTGGGACAGAAGGCTACGAGCAGTACTTC.

The chain uses TRBV7-9 and TRBJ1-2, with D possibly TRBD1 on 5 matching bases. Germline loops: CDR1 SEHNR, CDR2 FQNEAQ (reference sequence). The CDR3 contains 15 residues. Trimming left V 2 bases short and J 3 bases short, with 13 bases between. CDR3 region: CASSLWAGKDYGYTF. CDR3 in DNA: TGTGCCAGCAGCTTATGGGCAGGGAAGGACTATGGCTACACCTTC.

The V call is TRBV9, the J call TRBJ2-3; TRBD2 agrees at 8 bases. This CDR3 comprises 16 residues. Losses at the gene ends were 0 bases for V and 0 bases for J; bases not matched to a gene: 3. Germline CDR1 and CDR2: SGDLS and YYNGEE. Here the CDR3 reads CASSVAQRGSTDTQYF. CDR3 DNA: TGTGCCAGCAGCGTAGCTCAGCGGGGGAGCACAGATACGCAGTATTTT.

In its sample, this clone was seen many times. The rearrangement joins TRBV7-9 to TRBJ1-3, with unresolved D. Germline V gene sequence: CDR1 SEHNR, CDR2 FQNEAQ (reference sequence). The germline V and J ends were trimmed by 4 bases and 0 bases, with 4 bases remaining between them. There are 13 residues in the CDR3. The CDR3 is CASSWGSGNTIYF. DNA for the CDR3: TGTGCCAGCAGCTGGGGCTCTGGAAACACCATATATTTT.

The rearrangement joins TRBV18 to TRBJ2-2; 7 bases match TRBD1. CDR1 is KGHSH, CDR2 LQKENI, per germline. CDR3 length: 15 amino acids. The junction had 7 bases not matched to a gene; V was cut back by 3 bases and J by 6 bases. CDR3 sequence (DNA): TGTGCCAGCTCACCTGTGACAGGGCTTCCCGGGGAGCTGTTTTTT. This gives the protein CASSPVTGLPGELFF. Looking up the rest from reference TRBV18 and TRBJ2-2 gives the full variable domain: NAGVMQNPRHLVRRRGQEARLRCSPMKGHSHVYWYRQLPEEGLKFMVYLQKENIIDESGMPKERFSAEFPKEGPSILRIQQVVRGDSAAYFCASSPVTGLPGELFFGEGSRLTVL.

The chain is built from TRBV19 and TRBJ1-2; weak D call: TRBD1 (5 bases). There are 15 residues in the CDR3. The V gene's germline CDR1 is LNHDA and CDR2 SQIVND (reference sequence). Trimming took 3 bases from V and 5 from J, leaving 16 bases between them. CDR3 residues: CASSIPQGTLYGYTF. Here the CDR3 DNA reads TGTGCCAGTAGTATTCCGCAGGGTACGCTATATGGCTACACCTTC.

The chain joins TRBV5-4 to TRBJ2-1, with D perhaps TRBD2 (6 bases). Germline V gene data show CDR1 as SGHNT and CDR2 as YYREEE (reference sequence). This CDR3 comprises 15 residues. V shed 5 bases and J shed 2 bases, with 14 bases lying between them. In nucleotides, the CDR3 is TGTGCCAGCAGTTCAACCGGGACTGCCTACAATGAGCAGTTCTTC. As protein: CASSSTGTAYNEQFF.

The chain combines TRBV7-9 with TRBJ2-7; the D gene is possibly TRBD2 (5 bases). Per the germline V gene, CDR1 is SEHNR and CDR2 is FQNEAQ (reference sequence). Trimming pared 5 bases from V and 2 bases from J, leaving 16 bases between. The CDR3 runs to 15 residues. CDR3 sequence reads: CASSARRVSTYEQYF. CDR3 bases: TGTGCCAGCAGCGCCCGGCGGGTTTCAACCTACGAGCAGTACTTC.

CDR3 protein: CASSYQAGNTEAFF. DNA of the CDR3: TGTGCCAGTAGTTACCAGGCAGGGAACACTGAAGCTTTCTTT. The chain links TRBV19 to TRBJ1-1; D is undetermined. Trimming removed 5 bases at V and 1 base at J, with 11 bases between. CDR3 size: 14 residues. Germline V CDR1 and CDR2: LNHDA, SQIVND (reference sequence).